Listed below are T cell receptor beta chains from one sample, sequenced in a study of blood T cell repertoires in COVID-19. Clones were read by immunoSEQ multiplex PCR, and TCRdb kept only the in-frame ones, dropping some. The sample has tens of thousands of clones, more than 90% seen once; the top ten hold about 1.3%. The sequenced material came from peripheral blood. Every receptor here comes from a man aged 60 to 69 with acute or convalescent COVID-19. Each CDR3 is given with its conserved first and last residue. A D gene is named only where the DNA matches it firmly. Size is omitted from some rows. Given values are once, few, many or a class for expanded clones.

CASSGIQGVDGGYTF	TGTGCCAGCAGCGGGATCCAGGGGGTAGATGGTGGCTACACCTTC	TRBV2	.	TRBD1	TRBJ1-2
CASSISRGSTDTQYF	TGTGCCAGTAGTATATCCAGGGGGAGCACAGATACGCAGTATTTT	TRBV19	few	TRBD1	TRBJ2-3
CATTQTGNTEAFF	TGTGCCACCACCCAAACAGGGAACACTGAAGCTTTCTTT	TRBV24-1	.	.	TRBJ1-1
CSARLIAEAFF	TGCAGTGCTAGATTAATCGCTGAAGCTTTCTTT	TRBV20-1	.	.	TRBJ1-1
CASSWDRAPTNEKLFF	TGTGCCAGCAGCTGGGACAGGGCGCCTACTAATGAAAAACTGTTTTTT	TRBV7-9	.	TRBD1	TRBJ1-4
CASSLAGMNTEAFF	TGCGCCAGCAGCTTGGCAGGGATGAACACTGAAGCTTTCTTT	TRBV5-1	.	.	TRBJ1-1
CAISDTGSNTEAFF	TGTGCCATCAGTGATACAGGGTCTAACACTGAAGCTTTCTTT	TRBV10-3	few	.	TRBJ1-1
CAWSVPGVRTDTQYF	TGTGCCTGGAGTGTACCAGGGGTTAGAACAGATACGCAGTATTTT	TRBV30	once	.	TRBJ2-3
CASSLAPGGFYEQFF	TGCGCCAGCAGCTTGGCCCCAGGGGGCTTCTATGAGCAGTTCTTC	TRBV5-1	.	TRBD1	TRBJ2-1
CSVSGGISGNTIYF	TGCAGCGTCTCAGGGGGAATCTCTGGAAACACCATATATTTT	TRBV29-1	.	TRBD1	TRBJ1-3
CASSLIGTNNSPLHF	TGTGCCAGCAGCTTGATCGGGACAAATAATTCACCCCTCCACTTT	TRBV5-6	.	.	TRBJ1-6
CASSSGQGAETGELFF	TGTGCCAGCAGTTCCGGACAGGGGGCGGAAACCGGGGAGCTGTTTTTT	TRBV6-5	.	TRBD1	TRBJ2-2
CASSGWTGTNYGYTF	TGCGCCAGCAGCGGATGGACAGGGACTAACTATGGCTACACCTTC	TRBV5-1	.	TRBD1	TRBJ1-2
CATLRGGGSADTQYF	TGTGCCACCCTTCGAGGGGGGGGCTCAGCAGATACGCAGTATTTT	TRBV2	.	.	TRBJ2-3
CASSPGGGPSYGYTF	TGTGCCAGCAGCCCCGGAGGGGGCCCTTCCTATGGCTACACCTTC	TRBV7-9	.	TRBD1	TRBJ1-2
CAWSTGYPGGEGVNTEAFF	TGTGCCTGGAGTACGGGATATCCAGGGGGCGAAGGTGTGAACACTGAAGCTTTCTTT	TRBV30	.	TRBD1	TRBJ1-1
CASSGRDPGTNEKLFF	TGTGCCAGCAGCGGGCGGGACCCCGGGACTAATGAAAAACTGTTTTTT	TRBV7-9	.	.	TRBJ1-4